What follows is one T cell receptor (beta chain) and its context. This clonotype was seen only a few times. Its binding antigen is unknown. Within one base of it there is no much larger clone, and no base qualities were kept. Ficoll-Paque density gradient centrifugation was the method used to isolate PBMCs. This sample is part of a study of T-cell memory formation after mild COVID-19 (TCRdb year 2021). Regarding the study in general: Most TCR sequence clusters were specific to one of the two donors. Longitudinal TCRalpha and TCRbeta repertoire sequencing tracked T-cell clones expanding and contracting after mild COVID-19 in two donors. Two young, previously healthy adult volunteers made up the cohort, one male and one female. What the authors observed across the whole study: Some responding clones were found in pre-infection memory, which suggests that pre-existing cross-reactive memory T cells took part in the SARS-CoV-2 response. Contracting CD4+ clones were located mainly in the CM and EM memory subsets, whereas CD8+ clones were found to be enriched in EMRA. Only a couple of mild cases were covered in the study, and larger cohorts including severe cases with pre-infection samples were considered necessary. SARS-CoV-2 specificity of the second-wave clones peaking on day 37 was not confirmed. From day 15 to 85, contracting clones showed balanced CD4/CD8 phenotypes, whereas a second wave of clones that expanded from day 15 to 37 leaned towards CD4+.

The reads were generated on an Illumina NovaSeq 6000. TCRalpha and TCRbeta cDNA libraries were built by 5'RACE with constant-segment primers, adding sample barcodes and unique molecular identifiers. Trizol reagent was used to extract RNA from every sample. Library amplification was performed in two PCR steps, and a second sample barcode and Illumina TruSeq adapters were introduced in the second step. The libraries were sequenced on an Illumina NovaSeq using 2 x 150 bp paired-end reads. The paper's processing steps were these. Demultiplexing of reads and collapsing into UMI-guided consensus sequences were performed with migec v1.2.7. Using mixcr v2.1.11, UMI consensuses were aligned to TRA and TRB V and J templates and then assembled into clonotypes. A clonotype was counted as expanded or contracted only if both edgeR and NoisET called the change significant, with noise models trained on biological replicates. edgeR calls used a false discovery rate-adjusted p below 0.01 and a log2 fold-change threshold of 1. As an exploratory analysis of dynamics, max-normalized trajectories of the 1000 most abundant clonotypes were examined by PCA with hierarchical clustering. Each responding clone was given a CD4 or CD8 phenotype based on the CD4+ and CD8+ repertoires, which had been sequenced separately. Starting from the raw public reads, TCRdb applied fastp trimming at Q25, assembled clones with MiXCR and retained in-frame beta chains. Each CDR3 protein appears once, grouped with its most common genes and DNA. These V and J calls derive from TCRdb rather than the authors' analysis. The sample table contains 350,000 to 500,000 distinct CDR3 sequences; only one count was recorded for roughly 18% of them. The ten largest clonotypes hold 20% to 25% of the sample.

Trimmed from V: 10 bases; trimmed from J: 5 bases; junction bases lacking a gene match: 6. Including the terminal cysteine and phenylalanine, the CDR3 comprises 13 residues. Of all the DNA, just the CDR3 is kept, 39 bases in frame from base 1. The sequencing input was PBMCs or a T cell subset sorted from them (not recorded which). The sequence was obtained from a man aged 18-30 years who had mild COVID-19 (a few samples of this study predate the infection). The sample titles of this study are shuffled in the database, so cell type and time point are left out; the donor was told from shared clones. This sequence uses TRBV12-3 or TRBV12-4 and TRBJ1-3, and 9 junction bases match TRBD1. The CDR3 sequence is CATTGGMRNTIYF. The nucleotide sequence is TGTGCCACCACAGGGGGCATGAGAAACACCATATATTTT.